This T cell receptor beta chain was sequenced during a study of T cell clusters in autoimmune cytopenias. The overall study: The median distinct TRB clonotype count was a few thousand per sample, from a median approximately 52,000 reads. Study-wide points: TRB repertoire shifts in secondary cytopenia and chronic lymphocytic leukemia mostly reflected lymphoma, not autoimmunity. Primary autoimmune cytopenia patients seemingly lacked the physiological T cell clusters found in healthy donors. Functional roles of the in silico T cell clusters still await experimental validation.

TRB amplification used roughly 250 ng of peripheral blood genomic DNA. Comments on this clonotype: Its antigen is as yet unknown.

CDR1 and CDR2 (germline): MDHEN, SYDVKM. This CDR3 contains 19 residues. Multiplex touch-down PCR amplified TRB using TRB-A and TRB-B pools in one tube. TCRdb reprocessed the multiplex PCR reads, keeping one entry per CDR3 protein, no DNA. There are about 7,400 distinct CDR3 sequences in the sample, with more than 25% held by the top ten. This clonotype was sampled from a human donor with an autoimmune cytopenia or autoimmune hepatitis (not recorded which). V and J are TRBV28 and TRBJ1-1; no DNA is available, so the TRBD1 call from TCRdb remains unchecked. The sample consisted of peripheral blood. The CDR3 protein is CASSGRDRETYLMNTEAFF.